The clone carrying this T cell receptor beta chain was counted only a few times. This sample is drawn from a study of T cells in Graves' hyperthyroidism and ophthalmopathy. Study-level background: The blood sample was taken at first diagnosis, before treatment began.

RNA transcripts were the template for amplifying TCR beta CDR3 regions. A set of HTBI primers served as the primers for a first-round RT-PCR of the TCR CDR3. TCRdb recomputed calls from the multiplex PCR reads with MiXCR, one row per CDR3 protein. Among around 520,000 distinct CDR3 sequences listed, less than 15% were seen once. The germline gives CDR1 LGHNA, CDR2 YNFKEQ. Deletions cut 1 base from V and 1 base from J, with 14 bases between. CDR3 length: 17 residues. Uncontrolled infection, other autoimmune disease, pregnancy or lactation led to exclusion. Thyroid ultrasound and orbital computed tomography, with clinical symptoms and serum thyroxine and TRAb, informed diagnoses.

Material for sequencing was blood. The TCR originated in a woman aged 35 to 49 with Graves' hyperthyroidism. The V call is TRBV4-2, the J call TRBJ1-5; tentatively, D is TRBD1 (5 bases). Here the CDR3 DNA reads TGTGCCAGCAGCCAAGTGTGGGGGGAAAAGAGCAATCAGCCCCAGCATTTT. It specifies CASSQVWGEKSNQPQHF.